A selection of T cell receptor beta chains follows, all from one sample in a study of shared clonotypes between healthy human individuals. Sequencing used immunoSEQ multiplex PCR; TCRdb keeps in-frame clones, though not all of them. Here the sample spans fewer than 400,000 clones, over 65% being singletons. Sample: memory CD4+ T cells sorted from blood. All receptors derive from a man aged 25 to 40 in good health. CDR3s include the opening cysteine and the closing phenylalanine or tryptophan. Each record gives: V gene, D gene, J gene, CDR3 protein. A D gene is named only where the DNA matches it firmly.

V: TRBV6-1; D: TRBD1; J: TRBJ2-7; CDR3: CASSERQGPSYEQYF
V: TRBV2; D: TRBD2; J: TRBJ2-3; CDR3: CASQLAGVTDTQYF
V: TRBV15; D: -; J: TRBJ2-1; CDR3: CATSRDRVEQFF
V: TRBV5-1; D: -; J: TRBJ1-2; CDR3: CASSLGGNYGYTF
V: TRBV27; D: TRBD2; J: TRBJ2-1; CDR3: CASNSAGVGNEQFF
V: TRBV5-1; D: -; J: TRBJ2-7; CDR3: CASSKGEAYEQYF
V: TRBV6-1; D: -; J: TRBJ1-4; CDR3: CASSPRGLEKLFF
V: TRBV5-1; D: TRBD1; J: TRBJ2-5; CDR3: CASSLGGTGEETQYF
V: TRBV4-2; D: TRBD1; J: TRBJ2-1; CDR3: CASSQGDRAFYNEQFF
V: TRBV5-1; D: -; J: TRBJ2-1; CDR3: CASSLGLSLSSYNEQFF
V: TRBV13; D: TRBD2; J: TRBJ2-5; CDR3: CASSFGLAAQETQYF
V: TRBV25-1; D: -; J: TRBJ2-1; CDR3: CASSDLELAGEQFF
V: TRBV30; D: -; J: TRBJ1-3; CDR3: CAWRTGSGNTIYF
V: TRBV5-6; D: -; J: TRBJ2-1; CDR3: CASSLNYEQFF
V: TRBV4-3; D: TRBD1; J: TRBJ2-7; CDR3: CASSPQTGGPYEQYF
V: TRBV7-2; D: -; J: TRBJ1-1; CDR3: CASSLAQLTEAFF
V: TRBV6-1; D: -; J: TRBJ2-7; CDR3: CASSELGGGTQPF